The 28 T cell receptor beta chains given below trace back to one sample, sequenced in a study of graft-versus-host responses after intestinal transplantation. Libraries were prepared by immunoSEQ multiplex PCR; TCRdb keeps only in-frame clonotypes and omits some of them. The sample records tens of thousands of clones, approximately 93% being singletons. This sample comprised PBMCs, obtained 156 days after intestinal transplant. These receptors all come from a human patient who received an intestinal transplant, so some T cells may come from the graft donor.

The chain carries TRBV28 and TRBJ1-5; 8 bases match TRBD1. Germline trimming cut 3 bases from V and 0 bases from J; bases unmatched to any gene: 13. The CDR3 sequence is 19 residues long. Germline CDR1 and CDR2: MDHEN and SYDVKM. The CDR3 spells CASSFPGTGLPYSNQPQHF. The CDR3 DNA reads as TGTGCCAGCAGTTTCCCCGGGACAGGACTGCCTTATAGCAATCAGCCCCAGCATTTT.

This chain joins TRBV4-1 and TRBJ2-7; TRBD2 might be the D (7 bases). CDR1 is MGHRA, CDR2 YSYEKL, per germline. Deletions cut 1 base from V and 7 bases from J, with 14 bases between. The CDR3 totals 14 residues. The CDR3 loop reads CASSQGRGAEEQYF. The CDR3 DNA sequence: TGCGCCAGCAGCCAAGGCCGGGGGGCGGAGGAGCAGTACTTC.

CDR3 protein: CASSLVGGTHNEQFF. The CDR3 DNA sequence: TGTGCCAGCAGCTTAGTGGGGGGGACGCACAATGAGCAGTTCTTC. The J gene is TRBJ2-1, the V gene TRBV7-7; 7 bases map to TRBD2. V trimming: 1 base; J trimming: 5 bases; junction bases outside the gene matches: 5. CDR3 length: 15 amino acids. Germline assignment: CDR1 SSHAT and CDR2 FNYEAQ (reference sequence).

The chain couples TRBV5-6 to TRBJ2-2; D uncertain. The CDR3 sequence is 16 residues long. In germline, CDR1 is SGHDT, CDR2 YYEEEE. With 2 bases removed from V and 8 bases from J, the gap between germline ends came to 19 bases. CDR3 amino acids: CASSLTPGVRLGELFF. CDR3 DNA: TGTGCCAGCAGCTTAACCCCAGGCGTGAGGCTTGGGGAGCTGTTTTTT.

Turning to this clone: At one end, the junction sequence differs from germline, possibly due to a read error. Other DNA sequences in this specimen translate into the identical CDR3. V is TRBV5-4 and J is TRBJ1-5; D not certain. CDR3 length: 14 residues. Per the germline V gene, CDR1 is SGHNT and CDR2 is YYREEE (reference sequence). The CDR3 loop is CASSLGGSNQPQHF. DNA for the CDR3: TGTGCCAGCAGCTTGGGGGGTAGCAATCAGCCCCAACATTTT.

V is TRBV5-5 and J is TRBJ2-7; D unclear. The ends were cut back, 2 bases at V and 0 bases at J, with 9 bases in the middle. Germline CDR1 reads SGHKS; CDR2 reads YYEKEE (reference sequence). The length of the CDR3 is 14 residues. CDR3: CASSLGVGSYEQYF. CDR3 nucleotides: TGTGCCAGCAGCTTAGGCGTGGGCTCCTACGAGCAGTACTTC.

This chain links TRBV12-5 with TRBJ1-1; 10 nucleotides match TRBD1. Germline V gives CDR1 LGHNT, CDR2 FRNRAP. The CDR3 is made up of 13 amino acids. With V trimmed by 6 bases and J by 5 bases, 3 bases remained unmatched. CDR3 nucleotide sequence: TGTGCTAGTGGAGCGGGACAGGGGACTGAAGCTTTCTTT. Protein sequence: CASGAGQGTEAFF.

This chain links TRBV2 with TRBJ2-1; D ambiguous. CDR1 and CDR2 from the germline V gene are SNHLY and FYNNEI. Trimming removed 1 base at V and 3 bases at J, with 7 bases between. The CDR3 loop spans 14 amino acids. In DNA form, the CDR3 reads TGTGCCAGCAGTGAAGGGAGCTACTACAATGAGCAGTTCTTC. Translation: CASSEGSYYNEQFF.

The rearrangement joins TRBV12-5 to TRBJ1-1; no reliable D call. This CDR3 spans 16 amino acids. Per the germline V gene, CDR1 is LGHNT and CDR2 is FRNRAP. Trimming cost V 0 bases and J 4 bases, with 15 bases left between them. Here the CDR3 reads CASGLVLGERVTEAFF. In DNA, the CDR3 is TGTGCTAGTGGTTTGGTACTCGGGGAAAGGGTCACTGAAGCTTTCTTT.

V and J are TRBV10-3 and TRBJ1-5; possible D gene TRBD1, 6 bases. V was clipped by 4 bases and J by 5 bases, with 12 bases between them. Germline values: CDR1 ENHRY, CDR2 SYGVKD. CDR3 size: 14 residues. The CDR3 bases are TGTGCCATCAGTGGGAGGGCAGGGGATCAGCCCCAGCATTTT. It specifies CAISGRAGDQPQHF.

This sequence joins TRBV6-1 and TRBJ2-5; D gene ambiguous. Trimming removed 5 bases from V and 5 bases from J, with 18 bases in between. CDR3 length: 15 amino acids. Germline V CDR1 and CDR2: MNHNS, SASEGT. For the CDR3, the DNA is TGTGCCAGCAGTTCCTACAACCTCCTAGGGGAGACCCAGTACTTC. Translated: CASSSYNLLGETQYF.

The chain is built from TRBV5-4 and TRBJ2-5, with D possibly called TRBD1 or TRBD2 (5 bases each). Between the trimmed V and J ends, which lost 3 bases and 5 bases, there was a span of 14 bases. The germline CDR1 and CDR2 sequences are SGHNT and YYREEE (reference sequence). This CDR3 region has 14 residues. The CDR3 sequence is CASSSRVRGETQYF. Here the CDR3 DNA reads TGTGCCAGCAGCTCCAGGGTACGGGGTGAGACCCAGTACTTC.

The genes are TRBV6-1 and TRBJ1-5; tentative D call: TRBD1 (6 bases). Germline CDR1 and CDR2: MNHNS and SASEGT. CDR3 size: 15 residues. Trimming shortened V by 1 base and J by 4 bases, and 11 bases separated the two germline ends. CDR3 in amino acids: CASSEGQVRNQPQHF. CDR3 DNA: TGTGCCAGCAGTGAAGGACAGGTCAGGAATCAGCCCCAGCATTTT.

The V and J genes are TRBV4-1 and TRBJ1-1; D remains unclear. Between the trimmed V and J ends, which lost 0 bases and 1 base, there was a span of 9 bases. The CDR3 spans 15 residues. CDR1 is MGHRA and CDR2 is YSYEKL in the germline V gene. The CDR3 DNA follows: TGCGCCAGCAGCCAAGATCGCCCAGAGAACACTGAAGCTTTCTTT. It is translated as CASSQDRPENTEAFF.

A single count supports this clone. The chain has TRBV11-1 and TRBJ2-1, with TRBD2 identical over 10 bases. With 1 base clipped from V and 1 base from J, the junction kept 7 bases outside the gene matches. The length of the CDR3 is 18 residues. In germline, CDR1 is SGHAT, CDR2 FQDESV (reference sequence). The CDR3 nucleotides are TGTGCCAGCAGCTTAGGGGGTAGCGGGAGGATGTCCTACAATGAGCAGTTCTTC. Encoded protein: CASSLGGSGRMSYNEQFF.

This chain links TRBV13 with TRBJ2-7, with 14 bases aligning to TRBD2. Germline values: CDR1 PRHDT, CDR2 FYEKMQ (reference sequence). This CDR3 has 18 residues. V lost 4 bases, J lost 0 bases, and 8 bases stayed unmatched. CDR3 DNA: TGTGCCAGCAGCTCGCGACTAGCGGGAGGGGTAAGCTCCTACGAGCAGTACTTC. Translated, it gives CASSSRLAGGVSSYEQYF.

V is TRBV6-5 and J is TRBJ2-7; tentatively, D is TRBD2 (5 bases). This CDR3 is 15 amino acids long. V lost 0 bases and J lost 6, with 15 bases in between. From germline, CDR1 is MNHEY and CDR2 SVGAGI. In DNA form, the CDR3 reads TGTGCCAGCAGTTACTCGTGGGGTGCGGGTGCCGAGCAGTACTTC. Protein sequence: CASSYSWGAGAEQYF.

The chain employs TRBV4-1 and TRBJ1-1, with D possibly being TRBD1 (5 bases). From germline, CDR1 is MGHRA and CDR2 YSYEKL. This CDR3 region has 15 residues. Trimming took 4 bases from V and 1 from J, leaving 13 bases between them. The CDR3 nucleotides read TGCGCCAGCAGCCCGGCCCAGGGAGGGAACACTGAAGCTTTCTTT. It translates to CASSPAQGGNTEAFF.

CDR3 amino acids: CASSFLVGRGNTEAFF. As DNA, the CDR3 is TGTGCCAGCAGCTTTCTAGTAGGTAGGGGGAACACTGAAGCTTTCTTT. The rearrangement joins TRBV7-9 to TRBJ1-1, with TRBD1 as a possible D gene (5 bases). The germline V gene has CDR1 SEHNR and CDR2 FQNEAQ (reference sequence). This CDR3 comprises 16 residues. Trimming took off 3 bases at V and 1 base at J, with 15 bases between the two ends. Filled out from reference TRBV7-9 and TRBJ1-1, the complete variable domain reads DTGVSQNPRHKITKRGQNVTFRCDPISEHNRLYWYRQTLGQGPEFLTYFQNEAQLEKSRLLSDRFSAERPKGSFSTLEIQRTEQGDSAMYLCASSFLVGRGNTEAFFGQGTRLTVV.

The rearrangement uses TRBV7-6 and TRBJ2-2, with D unclear. The germline gives CDR1 SGHVS, CDR2 FNYEAQ. The CDR3 contains 12 residues. The V and J ends lost 3 bases and 4 bases respectively, with 3 bases between them. CDR3 DNA: TGTGCCAGCAGCTTCGGCACCGGGGAGCTGTTTTTT. As protein: CASSFGTGELFF.

The genes are TRBV19 and TRBJ1-5, with D unresolved. There are 14 residues in the CDR3. With 5 bases removed from V and 2 bases from J, the gap between germline ends came to 10 bases. Germline V CDR1 and CDR2: LNHDA, SQIVND (reference sequence). Here the CDR3 DNA reads TGTGCCAGTAGTTGGTTTATCGGCAATCAGCCCCAGCATTTT. Residues: CASSWFIGNQPQHF.

V gene TRBV6-1 combines with J gene TRBJ2-5, with D unresolved. The CDR3 has 14 residues. V was trimmed by 6 bases and J by 2 bases, leaving 13 bases between them. Germline lookup yields CDR1 MNHNS and CDR2 SASEGT. The CDR3 is CASSPAYGQETQYF. The CDR3 nucleotides read TGTGCCAGCAGCCCCGCGTATGGACAAGAGACCCAGTACTTC.

The chain uses TRBV28 and TRBJ2-7, with D unclear. The CDR3 totals 15 residues. Germline-derived CDR1 and CDR2 are MDHEN and SYDVKM. The ends were cut back, 0 bases at V and 1 base at J, with 10 bases in the middle. The CDR3 nucleotides read TGTGCCAGCAGTTTATGGACCGACGATTCCTACGAGCAGTACTTC. Translated, it gives CASSLWTDDSYEQYF. The variable domain in full, with the rest retrieved from reference TRBV28 and TRBJ2-7, is DVKVTQSSRYLVKRTGEKVFLECVQDMDHENMFWYRQDPGLGLRLIYFSYDVKMKEKGDIPEGYSVSREKKERFSLILESASTNQTSMYLCASSLWTDDSYEQYFGPGTRLTVT.

CDR3 loop: CASSQVPERGEKLFF. Written as DNA, the CDR3 is TGCGCCAGCAGCCAAGTTCCGGAAAGGGGGGAAAAACTGTTTTTT. The chain combines TRBV4-1 with TRBJ1-4, with D possibly being TRBD1 (6 bases). CDR1 is MGHRA, CDR2 YSYEKL, per germline. This CDR3 is 15 amino acids long. Trimming shortened V by 1 base and J by 8 bases, and 14 bases separated the two germline ends.

The V call is TRBV9, the J call TRBJ1-1; no firm D call. V was cut by 0 bases and J by 1 base, with 10 bases left in between. Per the germline V gene, CDR1 is SGDLS and CDR2 is YYNGEE. The CDR3 has 15 amino acids. The CDR3 sequence is CASSVGSIPNTEAFF. CDR3 bases: TGTGCCAGCAGCGTAGGTAGCATACCGAACACTGAAGCTTTCTTT.

About this clone: The sample has other DNA sequences that encode this CDR3 too. The chain joins TRBV6-1 to TRBJ2-7; D is perhaps TRBD1 or TRBD2 (5 bases each). V was cut by 1 base and J by 7 bases, with 20 bases left in between. Germline assignment: CDR1 MNHNS and CDR2 SASEGT. CDR3 length: 16 amino acids. The CDR3 here is CASSEGAGYRPWEQYF. CDR3 DNA: TGTGCCAGCAGTGAAGGGGCGGGTTACAGGCCGTGGGAGCAGTACTTC.

The rearrangement links TRBV27 to TRBJ2-7, with no clear D. Germline V gene lookup returns CDR1 MNHEY and CDR2 SMNVEV (reference sequence). The CDR3 contains 13 residues. V lost 3 bases, J lost 3 bases, and 9 bases lay in between. CDR3 sequence (DNA): TGTGCCAGCAGTTTGGGTAGAAACTACGAGCAGTACTTC. Translation gives CASSLGRNYEQYF.

The V and J genes are TRBV6-1 and TRBJ1-1, with 8 bases matching TRBD1. V lost 6 bases and J lost 7; bases outside the gene matches: 10. CDR3 length: 14 amino acids. Germline CDR1 is MNHNS and CDR2 is SASEGT. DNA of the CDR3: TGTGCCAGCAGCCAGGACAGGGCCGTCCTTGAAGCTTTCTTT. Amino acids: CASSQDRAVLEAFF.